A selection of T cell receptor beta chains follows, all from one sample in a study of STAT3 mutations in large granular lymphocyte leukemia. Here immunoSEQ multiplex PCR was the method, and the copy in TCRdb shows in-frame clones only, minus some. In the table there are fewer than 11,000 clones, roughly 54% of which are singletons. Input material: peripheral blood mononuclear cells. The receptors were gathered from a boy between 5 and 17 years old with T-cell large granular lymphocyte leukemia. Some clones in this sample may be carry-over from other donors' samples. Each CDR3 is given with its conserved first and last residue. The order of the fields is V gene, J gene, CDR3 length, D gene, clone size, CDR3 protein, CDR3 DNA. D genes are given only for firm matches. Some rows mark clone size as missing; the rest say once, few, many or name a class of expanded clone.

V gene: TRBV19; J gene: TRBJ1-1; CDR3 length: 13; D gene: -; clone size: -; CDR3 protein: CASSYRGAERAFF; CDR3 DNA: TGTGCCAGTAGTTATAGGGGGGCAGAAAGAGCTTTCTTT
V gene: TRBV5-1; J gene: TRBJ1-2; CDR3 length: 16; D gene: -; clone size: few; CDR3 protein: CASSAGTGASNYGYTF; CDR3 DNA: TGCGCCAGCAGCGCCGGGACGGGGGCTTCTAACTATGGCTACACCTTC
V gene: TRBV7-9; J gene: TRBJ1-6; CDR3 length: 15; D gene: TRBD1; clone size: few; CDR3 protein: CASSLLQGANSPLHF; CDR3 DNA: TGTGCCAGCAGCTTACTACAGGGGGCGAATTCACCCCTCCACTTT
V gene: TRBV28; J gene: TRBJ1-3; CDR3 length: 15; D gene: TRBD1; clone size: -; CDR3 protein: CASSLRGRRGNTIYF; CDR3 DNA: TGTGCCAGCAGTTTAAGGGGGCGCCGTGGAAACACCATATATTTT
V gene: TRBV4-1; J gene: TRBJ2-7; CDR3 length: 14; D gene: TRBD2; clone size: -; CDR3 protein: CASSSPSGSLEQYF; CDR3 DNA: TGCGCCAGCAGCTCCCCTAGCGGGAGTCTCGAGCAGTACTTC
V gene: TRBV7-9; J gene: TRBJ2-3; CDR3 length: 12; D gene: TRBD2; clone size: -; CDR3 protein: CASSLGLGGLDF; CDR3 DNA: TGTGCCAGCAGCTTAGGTTTGGGTGGACTAGACTTT
V gene: TRBV29-1; J gene: TRBJ2-3; CDR3 length: 14; D gene: -; clone size: -; CDR3 protein: CSVEGRLVADTQYF; CDR3 DNA: TGCAGCGTTGAAGGAAGGTTGGTGGCAGATACGCAGTATTTT
V gene: TRBV5-1; J gene: TRBJ1-1; CDR3 length: 14; D gene: -; clone size: -; CDR3 protein: CASSWDARNTEAFF; CDR3 DNA: TGCGCCAGCAGCTGGGACGCCCGGAACACTGAAGCTTTCTTT
V gene: TRBV28; J gene: TRBJ2-7; CDR3 length: 15; D gene: TRBD1; clone size: -; CDR3 protein: CASSFSGTGNYEQYF; CDR3 DNA: TGTGCCAGCAGTTTCAGTGGGACAGGGAACTACGAGCAGTACTTC
V gene: TRBV18; J gene: TRBJ2-7; CDR3 length: 13; D gene: -; clone size: few; CDR3 protein: CASSPAVGYEQYF; CDR3 DNA: TGTGCCAGCTCACCTGCCGTGGGCTACGAGCAGTACTTC
V gene: TRBV27; J gene: TRBJ1-4; CDR3 length: 16; D gene: TRBD1; clone size: few; CDR3 protein: CASSFTPGQQNEKLFF; CDR3 DNA: TGTGCCAGCAGTTTCACACCGGGACAGCAGAATGAAAAACTGTTTTTT
V gene: TRBV19; J gene: TRBJ1-2; CDR3 length: 16; D gene: -; clone size: medium-sized; CDR3 protein: CASSPGPRPSNYGYTF; CDR3 DNA: TGTGCCAGTAGTCCCGGGCCCCGACCCTCCAACTATGGCTACACCTTC
V gene: TRBV7-8; J gene: TRBJ1-5; CDR3 length: 17; D gene: -; clone size: -; CDR3 protein: CASSLARVVFSNQPQHF; CDR3 DNA: TGTGCCAGCAGCTTAGCGCGGGTAGTCTTTAGCAATCAGCCCCAGCATTTT
V gene: TRBV7-9; J gene: TRBJ1-6; CDR3 length: 18; D gene: -; clone size: -; CDR3 protein: CASSSPTRGSSYNSPLHF; CDR3 DNA: TGTGCCAGCAGCTCCCCAACTAGAGGCAGCTCCTATAATTCACCCCTCCACTTT
V gene: TRBV29-1; J gene: TRBJ2-7; CDR3 length: 13; D gene: TRBD2; clone size: -; CDR3 protein: CSGTSGSSYEQYF; CDR3 DNA: TGCAGCGGCACTAGCGGGAGCTCCTACGAGCAGTACTTC
V gene: TRBV4-2; J gene: TRBJ2-7; CDR3 length: 14; D gene: TRBD2; clone size: few; CDR3 protein: CASSDGTRLDEQYF; CDR3 DNA: TGTGCCAGCAGCGATGGGACTAGGCTCGACGAGCAGTACTTC
V gene: TRBV4-1; J gene: TRBJ1-6; CDR3 length: 18; D gene: -; clone size: -; CDR3 protein: CASSQDQRETSYNSPLHF; CDR3 DNA: TGCGCCAGCAGCCAAGATCAAAGGGAAACCTCCTATAATTCACCCCTCCACTTT
V gene: TRBV6-6; J gene: TRBJ2-7; CDR3 length: 16; D gene: TRBD1; clone size: -; CDR3 protein: CASSYSGDRGSYEQYF; CDR3 DNA: TGTGCCAGCAGTTACTCAGGGGACAGGGGATCCTACGAGCAGTACTTC
V gene: TRBV30; J gene: TRBJ1-5; CDR3 length: 13; D gene: -; clone size: -; CDR3 protein: CAWAADSNQPQHF; CDR3 DNA: TGTGCCTGGGCGGCGGATAGCAATCAGCCCCAGCATTTT
V gene: TRBV5-4; J gene: TRBJ2-7; CDR3 length: 13; D gene: TRBD1; clone size: few; CDR3 protein: CASSPGQGGEQYF; CDR3 DNA: TGTGCCAGCAGCCCGGGACAGGGCGGGGAGCAGTACTTC
V gene: TRBV7-9; J gene: TRBJ2-7; CDR3 length: 13; D gene: -; clone size: -; CDR3 protein: CASSLEGPYEQYF; CDR3 DNA: TGTGCCAGCAGCTTGGAGGGGCCGTACGAGCAGTACTTC
V gene: TRBV5-6; J gene: TRBJ2-3; CDR3 length: 13; D gene: -; clone size: few; CDR3 protein: CASSLPGPDTQYF; CDR3 DNA: TGTGCCAGCAGCTTGCCAGGGCCCGATACGCAGTATTTT
V gene: TRBV30; J gene: TRBJ1-1; CDR3 length: 14; D gene: -; clone size: -; CDR3 protein: CAWSIGAEGTEAFF; CDR3 DNA: TGTGCCTGGAGCATCGGGGCGGAAGGCACTGAAGCTTTCTTT
V gene: TRBV30; J gene: TRBJ2-3; CDR3 length: 14; D gene: -; clone size: few; CDR3 protein: CAWSLMARTDTQYF; CDR3 DNA: TGTGCCTGGAGTCTAATGGCCAGAACTGATACGCAGTATTTT
V gene: TRBV5-1; J gene: TRBJ2-2; CDR3 length: 15; D gene: TRBD2; clone size: -; CDR3 protein: CASRVPGLASGELFF; CDR3 DNA: TGCGCCAGCAGAGTCCCGGGACTAGCTTCGGGGGAGCTGTTTTTT
V gene: TRBV30; J gene: TRBJ1-4; CDR3 length: 12; D gene: -; clone size: -; CDR3 protein: CAWTRDGRKLFF; CDR3 DNA: TGTGCCTGGACCCGGGACGGCCGAAAACTGTTTTTT
V gene: TRBV5-1; J gene: TRBJ2-4; CDR3 length: 17; D gene: -; clone size: few; CDR3 protein: CASSLIGGGFGKNIQYF; CDR3 DNA: TGCGCCAGCAGCTTGATAGGAGGGGGATTTGGCAAAAACATTCAGTACTTC
V gene: TRBV29-1; J gene: TRBJ2-1; CDR3 length: 13; D gene: -; clone size: -; CDR3 protein: CSTWGVSYNEQFF; CDR3 DNA: TGCAGCACGTGGGGTGTCTCCTACAATGAGCAGTTCTTC
V gene: TRBV6-5; J gene: TRBJ1-1; CDR3 length: 13; D gene: -; clone size: few; CDR3 protein: CASSLSPGTEAFF; CDR3 DNA: TGTGCCAGCAGTTTGTCCCCGGGCACTGAAGCTTTCTTT
V gene: TRBV2; J gene: TRBJ1-5; CDR3 length: 16; D gene: -; clone size: -; CDR3 protein: CASSEIQGPSNQPQHF; CDR3 DNA: TGTGCCAGCAGTGAGATCCAGGGACCTAGCAATCAGCCCCAGCATTTT
V gene: TRBV7-9; J gene: TRBJ2-7; CDR3 length: 14; D gene: TRBD2; clone size: -; CDR3 protein: CASSRAGDPYEQYF; CDR3 DNA: TGTGCCAGCAGCCGAGCGGGAGACCCCTACGAGCAGTACTTC
V gene: TRBV30; J gene: TRBJ1-2; CDR3 length: 13; D gene: -; clone size: -; CDR3 protein: CAWSPRGGLGYTF; CDR3 DNA: TGTGCCTGGAGTCCCCGGGGGGGGCTTGGCTACACCTTC
V gene: TRBV5-6; J gene: TRBJ2-7; CDR3 length: 14; D gene: -; clone size: -; CDR3 protein: CASSLSGRYYEQYF; CDR3 DNA: TGTGCCAGCAGCTTAAGTGGACGGTACTACGAGCAGTACTTC
V gene: TRBV28; J gene: TRBJ1-5; CDR3 length: 13; D gene: -; clone size: -; CDR3 protein: CASSFIGRQPQHF; CDR3 DNA: TGTGCCAGCAGTTTCATTGGGCGTCAGCCCCAGCATTTT
V gene: TRBV30; J gene: TRBJ2-1; CDR3 length: 15; D gene: -; clone size: -; CDR3 protein: CAWGRLDVSYNEQFF; CDR3 DNA: TGTGCCTGGGGTAGACTTGACGTCTCCTACAATGAGCAGTTCTTC
V gene: TRBV29-1; J gene: TRBJ2-7; CDR3 length: 13; D gene: -; clone size: few; CDR3 protein: CSVEVGVSYEQYF; CDR3 DNA: TGCAGCGTTGAAGTGGGGGTAAGCTACGAGCAGTACTTC
V gene: TRBV30; J gene: TRBJ2-7; CDR3 length: 14; D gene: -; clone size: -; CDR3 protein: CAWATGPSSYEQYF; CDR3 DNA: TGTGCCTGGGCGACAGGTCCCAGCTCCTACGAGCAGTACTTC
V gene: TRBV5-4; J gene: TRBJ2-5; CDR3 length: 13; D gene: -; clone size: -; CDR3 protein: CASSLPARETQYF; CDR3 DNA: TGTGCCAGCAGCTTACCAGCCAGAGAGACCCAGTACTTC
V gene: TRBV18; J gene: TRBJ2-7; CDR3 length: 13; D gene: -; clone size: -; CDR3 protein: CASSSDSNIEQYF; CDR3 DNA: TGTGCCAGCTCATCTGACAGCAACATCGAGCAGTACTTC
V gene: TRBV7-9; J gene: TRBJ1-1; CDR3 length: 13; D gene: -; clone size: -; CDR3 protein: CASSRQMNTEAFF; CDR3 DNA: TGTGCCAGCAGCCGACAGATGAACACTGAAGCTTTCTTT
V gene: TRBV5-1; J gene: TRBJ2-7; CDR3 length: 15; D gene: -; clone size: -; CDR3 protein: CASSLGGGLAYEQYF; CDR3 DNA: TGCGCCAGCAGCTTGGGCGGGGGCCTGGCATACGAGCAGTACTTC
V gene: TRBV29-1; J gene: TRBJ2-7; CDR3 length: 12; D gene: -; clone size: -; CDR3 protein: CSVAGQTYEQYF; CDR3 DNA: TGCAGCGTCGCGGGACAAACCTACGAGCAGTACTTC
V gene: TRBV29-1; J gene: TRBJ2-5; CDR3 length: 13; D gene: TRBD2; clone size: -; CDR3 protein: CSVVAGGPETQYF; CDR3 DNA: TGCAGCGTTGTTGCGGGAGGGCCGGAGACCCAGTACTTC
V gene: TRBV5-4; J gene: TRBJ2-3; CDR3 length: 15; D gene: -; clone size: -; CDR3 protein: CASSLITASTDTQYF; CDR3 DNA: TGTGCCAGCAGCTTGATAACAGCTAGCACAGATACGCAGTATTTT
V gene: TRBV5-1; J gene: TRBJ1-4; CDR3 length: 14; D gene: -; clone size: -; CDR3 protein: CASSETSTNEKLFF; CDR3 DNA: TGCGCCAGCAGCGAGACCTCGACTAATGAAAAACTGTTTTTT
V gene: TRBV25-1; J gene: TRBJ2-5; CDR3 length: 13; D gene: -; clone size: -; CDR3 protein: CARSEPPQETQYF; CDR3 DNA: TGTGCCAGGTCGGAGCCCCCCCAAGAGACCCAGTACTTC
V gene: TRBV7-8; J gene: TRBJ1-2; CDR3 length: 18; D gene: TRBD1; clone size: -; CDR3 protein: CASRPGISGQGEGYGYTF; CDR3 DNA: TGTGCCAGCAGGCCGGGCATTTCGGGACAGGGTGAGGGCTATGGCTACACCTTC
V gene: TRBV5-4; J gene: TRBJ1-5; CDR3 length: 17; D gene: -; clone size: -; CDR3 protein: CASSSQLGDEDNQPQHF; CDR3 DNA: TGTGCCAGCAGCAGTCAACTAGGGGACGAGGACAATCAGCCCCAGCATTTT
V gene: TRBV5-1; J gene: TRBJ1-5; CDR3 length: 14; D gene: -; clone size: -; CDR3 protein: CASSFPRVDQPQHF; CDR3 DNA: TGCGCCAGCAGCTTTCCCAGGGTGGATCAGCCCCAGCATTTT
V gene: TRBV9; J gene: TRBJ2-1; CDR3 length: 16; D gene: -; clone size: -; CDR3 protein: CASSDPFLEGPVEQFF; CDR3 DNA: TGTGCCAGCAGCGACCCCTTTCTCGAGGGGCCCGTTGAGCAGTTCTTC
V gene: TRBV9; J gene: TRBJ1-5; CDR3 length: 15; D gene: -; clone size: few; CDR3 protein: CASSVAGLGNQPQHF; CDR3 DNA: TGTGCCAGCAGCGTAGCAGGGTTGGGCAATCAGCCCCAGCATTTT
V gene: TRBV18; J gene: TRBJ1-2; CDR3 length: 16; D gene: -; clone size: -; CDR3 protein: CASSPELPQGFYGYTF; CDR3 DNA: TGTGCCAGCTCACCGGAACTGCCACAGGGTTTTTATGGCTACACCTTC
V gene: TRBV6-1; J gene: TRBJ2-3; CDR3 length: 15; D gene: TRBD2; clone size: -; CDR3 protein: CASSDQRGGSDTQYF; CDR3 DNA: TGTGCCAGCAGTGACCAGCGGGGGGGCTCAGATACGCAGTATTTT
V gene: TRBV5-1; J gene: TRBJ1-2; CDR3 length: 14; D gene: TRBD1; clone size: few; CDR3 protein: CASSSGTGNYGYTF; CDR3 DNA: TGCGCCAGCAGCTCCGGGACAGGAAACTATGGCTACACCTTC
V gene: TRBV6-1; J gene: TRBJ2-7; CDR3 length: 12; D gene: -; clone size: -; CDR3 protein: CATKQSSYEQYF; CDR3 DNA: TGTGCCACTAAGCAGTCTTCCTACGAGCAGTACTTC